The T cell receptor (beta chain) under discussion was sequenced for a study of naive and memory T cell subsets. Trimming cost V 2 bases and J 7 bases; bases outside gene matches: 8. The CDR3 extends over 15 amino acids. CDR1 is LNHDA, CDR2 SQIVND, per germline (reference sequence). This clonotype has just a few counts. Its antigen remains unidentified. An equimolar mix of two oligonucleotides served as the beta constant-region primer for TRBC1 and TRBC2. Ligated cDNA was amplified by four rounds of PCR with nested alpha and beta constant-region primers and SP2. TCRdb re-called the UMI-ligation and nested PCR reads through MiXCR, storing one row per CDR3 protein. This table holds 85,000 or so distinct CDR3 sequences, 8% to 9.5% found once. Study outcomes and limitations: In naive cells, over 85% of TCR sequences were seen only once.

Material for sequencing was naive CD8+ T cells from blood. The chain combines TRBV19 with TRBJ1-2; TRBD1 matches at 9 bases. The sequence was collected from a human donor in good health. CDR3 in amino acids: CASSIPGQGPGGYTF. For the CDR3, the DNA is TGTGCCAGTAGTATACCCGGACAGGGGCCAGGTGGCTACACCTTC.